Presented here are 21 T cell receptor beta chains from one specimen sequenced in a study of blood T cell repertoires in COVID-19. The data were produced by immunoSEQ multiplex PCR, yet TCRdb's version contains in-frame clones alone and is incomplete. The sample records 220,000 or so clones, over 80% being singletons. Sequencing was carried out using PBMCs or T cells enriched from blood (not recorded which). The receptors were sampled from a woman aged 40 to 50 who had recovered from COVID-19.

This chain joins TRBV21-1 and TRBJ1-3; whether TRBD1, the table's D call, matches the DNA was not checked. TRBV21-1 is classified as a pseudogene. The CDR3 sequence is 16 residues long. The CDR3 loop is CASTKVVGAWGNTIYF. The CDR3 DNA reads TGTGCCAGCACGAAGGTTGTGGGCGCCTGGGGAAACACCATATATTTT.

This CDR3 is CASSLEPLAGAEQYF. The DNA for the CDR3 is TGTGCCAGCAGCTTAGAACCCCTAGCGGGAGCCGAGCAGTACTTC. The chain uses TRBV7-2 and TRBJ2-7; the match to TRBD2 covers 10 bases. The CDR3 is 15 amino acids. Germline V gene lookup returns CDR1 SGHTA and CDR2 FQGNSA. V was pared by 1 base and J by 6 bases, with 6 bases of the junction left unmatched.

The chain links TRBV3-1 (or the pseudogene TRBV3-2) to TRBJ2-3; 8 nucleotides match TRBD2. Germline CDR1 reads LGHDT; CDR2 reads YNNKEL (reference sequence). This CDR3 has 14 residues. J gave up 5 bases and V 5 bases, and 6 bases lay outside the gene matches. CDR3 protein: CASSKSGSGDTQYF. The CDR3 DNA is TGTGCCAGCAGCAAGAGCGGGAGTGGAGATACGCAGTATTTT.

CDR3 DNA: TGTGCCAGTAGTATACAGCCCAGGGGAAACCAGCCCCAGCATTTT. This sequence encodes CASSIQPRGNQPQHF. The chain employs TRBV19 and TRBJ1-5; possibly TRBD1 for D (6 bases). The germline V gene has CDR1 LNHDA and CDR2 SQIVND (reference sequence). Between the trimmed V and J ends, which lost 2 bases and 7 bases, there was a span of 15 bases. The CDR3 runs to 15 residues.

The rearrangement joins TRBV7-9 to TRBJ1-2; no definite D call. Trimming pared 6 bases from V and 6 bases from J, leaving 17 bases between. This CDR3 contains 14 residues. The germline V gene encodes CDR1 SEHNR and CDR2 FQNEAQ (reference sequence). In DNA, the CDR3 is TGTGCCAGCAGTTCCTATCCAGGTAGAGATGGCTACACCTTC. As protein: CASSSYPGRDGYTF.

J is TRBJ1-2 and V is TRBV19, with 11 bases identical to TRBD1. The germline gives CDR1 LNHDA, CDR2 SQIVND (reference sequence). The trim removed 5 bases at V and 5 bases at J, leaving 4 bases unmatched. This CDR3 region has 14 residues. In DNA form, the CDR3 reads TGTGCCAGTAGTTTGGGGACAGGGGGTTATGGCTACACCTTC. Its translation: CASSLGTGGYGYTF. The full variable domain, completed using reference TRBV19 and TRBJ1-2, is DGGITQSPKYLFRKEGQNVTLSCEQNLNHDAMYWYRQDPGQGLRLIYYSQIVNDFQKGDIAEGYSVSREKKESFPLTVTSAQKNPTAFYLCASSLGTGGYGYTFGSGTRLTVV.

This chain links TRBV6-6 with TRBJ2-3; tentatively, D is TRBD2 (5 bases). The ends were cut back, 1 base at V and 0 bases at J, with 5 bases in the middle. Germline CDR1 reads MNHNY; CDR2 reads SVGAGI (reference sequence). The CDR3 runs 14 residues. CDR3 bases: TGTGCCAGCAGTTACTGGGAGAGCACAGATACGCAGTATTTT. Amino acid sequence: CASSYWESTDTQYF.

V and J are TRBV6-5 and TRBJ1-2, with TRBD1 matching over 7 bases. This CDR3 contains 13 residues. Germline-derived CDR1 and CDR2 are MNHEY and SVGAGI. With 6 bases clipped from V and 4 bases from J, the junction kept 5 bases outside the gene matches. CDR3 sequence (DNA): TGTGCCAGCAGACGACAGGGAAGCTATGGCTACACCTTC. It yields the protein CASRRQGSYGYTF.

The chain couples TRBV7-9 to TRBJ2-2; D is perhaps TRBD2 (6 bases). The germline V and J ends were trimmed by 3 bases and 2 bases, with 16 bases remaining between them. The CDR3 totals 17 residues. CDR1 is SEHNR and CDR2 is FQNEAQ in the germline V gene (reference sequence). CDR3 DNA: TGTGCCAGCAGCTTCAGGGCTGGGACTTTTAACACCGGGGAGCTGTTTTTT. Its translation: CASSFRAGTFNTGELFF.

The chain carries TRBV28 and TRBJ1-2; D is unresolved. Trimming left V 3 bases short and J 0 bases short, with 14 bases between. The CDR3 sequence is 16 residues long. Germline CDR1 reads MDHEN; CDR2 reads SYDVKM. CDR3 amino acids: CASSLPTWRANYGYTF. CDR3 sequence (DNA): TGTGCCAGCAGTTTGCCTACGTGGCGGGCTAACTATGGCTACACCTTC.

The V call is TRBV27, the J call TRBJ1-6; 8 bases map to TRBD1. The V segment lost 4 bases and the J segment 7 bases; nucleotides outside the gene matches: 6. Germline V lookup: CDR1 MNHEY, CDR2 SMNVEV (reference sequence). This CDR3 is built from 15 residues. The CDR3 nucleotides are TGTGCCAGCAGTTCGGACAGGGCAGGAAATTCACCCCTCCACTTT. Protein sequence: CASSSDRAGNSPLHF.

The CDR3 region is CASSSPGGRAFF. The CDR3 region has the DNA TGTGCCAGCAGTTCGCCGGGGGGGCGGGCTTTCTTT. The rearrangement joins TRBV11-3 to TRBJ1-1; possibly TRBD1 for D (6 bases). Trimming stripped 6 bases from V and 11 bases from J, with 16 bases between. The V gene's germline CDR1 is SGHNT and CDR2 YENEEA. This CDR3 has 12 residues.

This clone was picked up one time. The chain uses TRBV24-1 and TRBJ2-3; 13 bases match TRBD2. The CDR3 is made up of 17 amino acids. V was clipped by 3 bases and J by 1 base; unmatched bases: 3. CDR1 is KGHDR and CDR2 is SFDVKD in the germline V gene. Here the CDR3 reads CATSDGGLAGRTDTQYF. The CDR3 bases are TGTGCCACCAGTGATGGGGGACTAGCGGGACGCACAGATACGCAGTATTTT.

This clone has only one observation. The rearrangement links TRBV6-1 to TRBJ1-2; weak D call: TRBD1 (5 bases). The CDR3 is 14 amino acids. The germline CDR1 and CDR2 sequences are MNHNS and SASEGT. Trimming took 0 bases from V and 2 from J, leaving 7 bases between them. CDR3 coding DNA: TGTGCCAGCAGTGAAGCGGCAGGGAACTATGGCTACACCTTC. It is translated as CASSEAAGNYGYTF.

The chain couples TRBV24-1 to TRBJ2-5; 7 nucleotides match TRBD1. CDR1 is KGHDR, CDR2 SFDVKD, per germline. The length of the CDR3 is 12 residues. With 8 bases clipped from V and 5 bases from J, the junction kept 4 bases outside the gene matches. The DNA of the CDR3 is TGTGCCACCACCGACAGGGACGAGACCCAGTACTTC. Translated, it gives CATTDRDETQYF.

The CDR3 coding sequence is TGTGCCAGCAGCCGACAGGGCAATCAGCCCCAGCATTTT. Residues: CASSRQGNQPQHF. V gene TRBV3-1 (or the pseudogene TRBV3-2) combines with J gene TRBJ1-5, with D possibly TRBD1 on 6 matching bases. CDR3 length equals 13 residues. V gave up 4 bases and J gave up 2 bases, with 6 bases separating them. Germline V lookup: CDR1 LGHDT, CDR2 YNNKEL (reference sequence).

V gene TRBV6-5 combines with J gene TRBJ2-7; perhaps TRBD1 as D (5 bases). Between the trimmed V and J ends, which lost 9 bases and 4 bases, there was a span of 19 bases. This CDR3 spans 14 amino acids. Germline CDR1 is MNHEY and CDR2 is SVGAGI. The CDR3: CARLCQGSLYEQYF. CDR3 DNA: TGTGCCAGATTATGCCAGGGTTCGTTATACGAGCAGTACTTC.

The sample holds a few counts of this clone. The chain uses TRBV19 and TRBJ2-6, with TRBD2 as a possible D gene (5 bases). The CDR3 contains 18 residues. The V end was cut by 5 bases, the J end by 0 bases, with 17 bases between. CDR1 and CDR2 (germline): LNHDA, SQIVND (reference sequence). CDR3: CASSRSGMPRSGANVLTF. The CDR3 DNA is TGTGCCAGTAGTCGTTCCGGGATGCCACGCTCTGGGGCCAACGTCCTGACTTTC.

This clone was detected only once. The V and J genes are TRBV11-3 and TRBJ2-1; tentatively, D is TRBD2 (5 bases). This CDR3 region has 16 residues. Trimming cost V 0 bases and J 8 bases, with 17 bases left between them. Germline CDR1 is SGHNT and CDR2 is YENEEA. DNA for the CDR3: TGTGCCAGCAGCTTAGATGCTAGCTCAAATAGGGATGAGCAGTTCTTC. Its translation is CASSLDASSNRDEQFF.

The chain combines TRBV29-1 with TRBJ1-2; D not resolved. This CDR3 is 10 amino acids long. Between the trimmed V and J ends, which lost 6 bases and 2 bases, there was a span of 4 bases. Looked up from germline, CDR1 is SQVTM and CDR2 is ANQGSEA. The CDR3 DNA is TGCAGCGTCCTAAACTATGGCTACACCTTC. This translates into CSVLNYGYTF.

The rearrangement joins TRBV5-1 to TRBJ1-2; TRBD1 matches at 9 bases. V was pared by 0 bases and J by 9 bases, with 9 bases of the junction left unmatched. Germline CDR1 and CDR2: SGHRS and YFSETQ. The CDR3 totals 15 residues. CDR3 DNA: TGCGCCAGCAGCTTGGCACAGGGGGCAAGAATGAGCTACACCTTC. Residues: CASSLAQGARMSYTF.